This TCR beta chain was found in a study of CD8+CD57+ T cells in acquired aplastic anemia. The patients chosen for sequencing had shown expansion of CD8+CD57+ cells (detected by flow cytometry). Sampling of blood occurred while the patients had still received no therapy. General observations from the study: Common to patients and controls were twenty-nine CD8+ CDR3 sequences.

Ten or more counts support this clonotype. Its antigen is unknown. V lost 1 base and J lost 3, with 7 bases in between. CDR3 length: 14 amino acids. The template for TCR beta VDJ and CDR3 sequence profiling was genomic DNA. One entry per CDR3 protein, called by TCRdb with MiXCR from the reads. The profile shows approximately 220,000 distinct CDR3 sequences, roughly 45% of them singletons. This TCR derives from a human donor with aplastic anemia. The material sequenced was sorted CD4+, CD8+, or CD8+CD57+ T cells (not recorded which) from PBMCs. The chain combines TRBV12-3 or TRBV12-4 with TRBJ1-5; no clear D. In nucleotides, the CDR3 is TGTGCCAGCAGTTTAGGGGGATTCAATCAGCCCCAGCATTTT. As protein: CASSLGGFNQPQHF.